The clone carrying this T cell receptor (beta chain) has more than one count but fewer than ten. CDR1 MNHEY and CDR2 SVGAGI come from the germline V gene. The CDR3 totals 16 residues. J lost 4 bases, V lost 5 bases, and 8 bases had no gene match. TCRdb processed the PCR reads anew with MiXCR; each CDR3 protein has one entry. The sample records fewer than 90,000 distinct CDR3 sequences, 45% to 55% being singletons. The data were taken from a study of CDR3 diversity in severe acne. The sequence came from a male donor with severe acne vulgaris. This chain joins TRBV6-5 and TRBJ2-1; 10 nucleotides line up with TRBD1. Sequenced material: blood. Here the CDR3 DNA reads TGTGCCAGCAGTGCCGCCGGGACAGGGGCATACAATGAGCAGTTCTTC. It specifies CASSAAGTGAYNEQFF.